This TCR beta chain was captured in a study of early stage breast cancer tumors. General study findings and limits: Functional markers like CD4, CD8 and FOXP3 were missed in bulk sequencing.

Generated by immunoSEQ multiplex PCR, the TCRdb table keeps only in-frame clones and is missing some. The sample has tens of thousands of clones; roughly four fifths are singletons. The CDR3 runs 11 residues. CDR1 is SGDLS, CDR2 YYNGEE, per germline. On this clone itself: Its antigen remains unidentified. The junction shows a germline mismatch at one end, possibly a read error.

V gene TRBV9 combines with J gene TRBJ1-2; D unclear. The source of this sequence is a person in their forties with breast cancer. Input material: blood. This CDR3 reads CASQRPGSPFF. In DNA, the CDR3 is TGTGCCAGCCAGCGACCGGGATCTCCCTTCTTC. Full variable domain (remainder filled in from reference TRBV9 and TRBJ1-2): DSGVTQTPKHLITATGQRVTLRCSPRSGDLSVYWYQQSLDQGLQFLIQYYNGEERAKGNILERFSAQQFPDLHSELNLSSLELGDSALYFCASQRPGSPFFGSGTRLTVV.